This TCR beta chain appears in the sequencing data of a study of T cell responses to AZD1222 COVID-19 vaccine. Germline V CDR1 and CDR2: SGHNT, YYREEE (reference sequence). CDR3 length: 15 residues. V was pared by 4 bases and J by 9 bases, with 8 bases of the junction left unmatched. Generated by immunoSEQ multiplex PCR, the TCRdb table keeps only in-frame clones and is missing some. The repertoire holds around 190,000 clones, with 94% as singletons. Study findings and constraints: Repertoire sampling occurred only after the peak T cell response.

For this clone: The antigen is not known.

V is TRBV5-4 and J is TRBJ2-7, with TRBD2 matching over 15 bases. Sequenced here: peripheral blood, sampled 28 days after the second AZD1222 dose. This clonotype was obtained from an adult who received the AZD1222 COVID-19 vaccine. The DNA for the CDR3 is TGTGCCAGCAGCACAAGGACTAGCGGGGGGGCCGGGCAGTACTTC. Amino acids: CASSTRTSGGAGQYF.